This TCR beta chain was recorded in a study of cytomegalovirus exposure and HLA in healthy donors. For the study at large: Most genotyped donors, about four fifths of 300 to 400, had Caucasian-associated genetic ancestry.

Germline trimming cut 2 bases from V and 6 bases from J; bases unmatched to any gene: 16. This CDR3 has 17 residues. The germline V gene has CDR1 GTSNPN and CDR2 SVGIG (reference sequence). PCR employed 60 Vbeta and 13 Jbeta primers. Per the study methods: As a later analysis found, there were 82 million or so unique TCR beta chains, of which roughly 11 million were shared. TCRdb keeps only in-frame clones here, not all; method: immunoSEQ multiplex PCR. V and J calls and clone size are copied from that table; D and trimming were computed from the DNA. The repertoire holds around 140,000 clones, with 65% to 85% as singletons.

This TCR was recovered from a woman aged 18-29 years in good health and CMV-seronegative. The specimen sequenced was PBMCs. The V and J genes are TRBV30 and TRBJ1-5; 7 bases agree with TRBD1. The CDR3 DNA follows: TGTGCCTGGAGTAGGGACAGAGGGGGCTTCTCGGGTCAGCCCCAGCATTTT. Protein sequence: CAWSRDRGGFSGQPQHF.